The rows below give T cell receptor beta chains drawn from one sample of a study of cytomegalovirus exposure and HLA in healthy donors. Here immunoSEQ multiplex PCR was the method, and the copy in TCRdb shows in-frame clones only, minus some. Of roughly 200,000 clones listed, roughly four fifths are singletons. The sequenced sample consisted of PBMCs. The receptor set was obtained from a man in his fifties or sixties in good health and CMV-seronegative. The CDR3 runs from the conserved cysteine through the conserved F or W. Each record gives: J gene, D gene, V gene, clone size, CDR3 DNA, CDR3 protein. D genes are given only for firm matches. A row's size may be missing; if present it is once, few, many or a size class.

TRBJ1-2 . TRBV5-6 . TGTGCCAGCAGCTTACAAGATAACTATGGCTACACCTTC CASSLQDNYGYTF
TRBJ1-1 . TRBV10-3 . TGTGCCATCAGTGCCAGGCTCACTGAAGCTTTCTTT CAISARLTEAFF
TRBJ1-1 TRBD1 TRBV19 few TGTGCCAGCGGCGTGGGACAGGGGGTATCCACTGAAGCTTTCTTT CASGVGQGVSTEAFF
TRBJ2-1 . TRBV7-2 . TGTGCCAGCAGCTTAATCCGTTTACAGGGGCGACGGGGGAACAATGAGCAGTTCTTC CASSLIRLQGRRGNNEQFF
TRBJ2-1 . TRBV7-2 . TGTGCCAGCCGCCGGGAACAGGGCGCGTATGAGCAGTTCTTC CASRREQGAYEQFF
TRBJ2-1 TRBD2 TRBV2 few TGTGCCAGCAGGAAAGGGACTAGCGGATACAATGAGCAGTTCTTC CASRKGTSGYNEQFF
TRBJ2-7 TRBD2 TRBV5-1 . TGCGCCAGCAGCCCGGGGCGGGGGATCTCCTACGAGCAGTACTTC CASSPGRGISYEQYF
TRBJ1-1 . TRBV12-1 . TGTGCCAGCAGCCGCGAACTGAAGAACACTGAAGCTTTCTTT CASSRELKNTEAFF
TRBJ2-5 TRBD2 TRBV7-2 . TGTGCCAGCAGGGGACTAGCAAATCGGGAGACCCAGTACTTC CASRGLANRETQYF
TRBJ2-1 . TRBV5-1 few TGCGCCAGCAGCTTGGAGCACGAGTACAATGAGCAGTTCTTC CASSLEHEYNEQFF
TRBJ2-3 TRBD2 TRBV9 . TGTGCCAGCAATCCTAACAGGGGACTAGCGGGGGACACTAGCACAGATACGCAGTATTTT CASNPNRGLAGDTSTDTQYF
TRBJ2-1 TRBD1 TRBV27 . TGTGCCAGCACGGTGGGACAGGGGGCGAATGAGCAGTTCTTC CASTVGQGANEQFF
TRBJ2-7 . TRBV7-8 . TGTGCCAGCAGCTTAGCCGGGGAGAGGCAGTACTTC CASSLAGERQYF
TRBJ1-3 . TRBV6-1 . TGTGCCAGCAGTGAAGCGCTTCGGGCAGGGCAGGGAAACACCATATATTTT CASSEALRAGQGNTIYF
TRBJ1-6 . TRBV6-5 . TGTGCCAGCAGTTCCTACAGGGCCTCCTATAATTCACCCCTCCACTTT CASSSYRASYNSPLHF
TRBJ1-1 . TRBV5-1 few TGCGCCAGCAGATTTGATACTCGGGTCAACTATGGGACTGAAGCTTTCTTT CASRFDTRVNYGTEAFF
TRBJ1-1 TRBD1 TRBV5-1 . TGCGCCAGCAGCGCCGGGACAGCCATGAACACTGAAGCTTTCTTT CASSAGTAMNTEAFF
TRBJ1-2 . TRBV6-1 few TGTGCCAGCAGAGTAACAGGTTTTTCCTATGGCTACACCTTC CASRVTGFSYGYTF
TRBJ2-3 . TRBV5-1 . TGCGCCAGCAGCTGGCACACAGATACGCAGTATTTT CASSWHTDTQYF
TRBJ1-5 . TRBV19 . TGTGCCAGTAGCCCGGAGGGGGGGCAGCCCCAGCATTTT CASSPEGGQPQHF
TRBJ2-7 TRBD1 TRBV29-1 . TGCAGCGTTAATAAGGGGACAGGGTATCACGAGCAGTACTTC CSVNKGTGYHEQYF
TRBJ1-3 . TRBV2 . TGTGCCAGCAATAGTCAACTCTCTGGAAACACCATATATTTT CASNSQLSGNTIYF
TRBJ1-4 TRBD1 TRBV5-1 . TGCGCCAGCAGCCTGCCCCGTGGGACAGGGGGTGAAAAACTGTTTTTT CASSLPRGTGGEKLFF
TRBJ1-2 . TRBV4-2 . TGTGCCAGCAGCCAGCCTCCTCCGGGAGCTAACTATGGCTACACCTTC CASSQPPPGANYGYTF
TRBJ2-2 TRBD1 TRBV19 . TGTGCCAGTATGACAGGGGGCGGCACCGGGGAGCTGTTTTTT CASMTGGGTGELFF
TRBJ2-7 . TRBV19 . TGTGCCAGTAGAGGGGGTGGGGGCGAGCAGTACTTC CASRGGGGEQYF
TRBJ2-1 TRBD1 TRBV9 . TGTGCCAGCAGCGCAGGGGCAGGGGGTCGGGATGAGCAGTTCTTC CASSAGAGGRDEQFF
TRBJ1-1 . TRBV11-2 . TGTGCCAGCACCCAACAGGGTTCTGAAGCTTTCTTT CASTQQGSEAFF
TRBJ1-2 . TRBV7-2 few TGTGCCAGCAGCTTAGACCGTTTAGCTAACTATGGCTACACCTTC CASSLDRLANYGYTF
TRBJ1-1 TRBD1 TRBV4-1 . TGCGCCAGCAGCCGAAGCCCCTTCAGGGGGCCGGCTGAAGCTTTCTTT CASSRSPFRGPAEAFF
TRBJ2-1 TRBD2 TRBV7-3 . TGTGCCAGCAGCCAATCGCGGGGGGGCGTGGATGAGCAGTTCTTC CASSQSRGGVDEQFF
TRBJ1-1 TRBD1 TRBV6-5 few TGTGCCAGCAGTCGGGGACAGGGGGGCCCTGAAGCTTTCTTT CASSRGQGGPEAFF
TRBJ1-1 . TRBV6-1 . TGTGCCAGCAAATGGTGGGGGCAGACGAACACTGAAGCTTTCTTT CASKWWGQTNTEAFF
TRBJ2-7 . TRBV13 few TGTGCCAGCAGCTTAGACCAGGGGAACTCCTACGAGCAGTACTTC CASSLDQGNSYEQYF
TRBJ1-2 TRBD1 TRBV4-1 many TGCGCCAGCAGCCAGGGCTCTAGGGGGACAGGAATAAGTGGCTACACCTTC CASSQGSRGTGISGYTF